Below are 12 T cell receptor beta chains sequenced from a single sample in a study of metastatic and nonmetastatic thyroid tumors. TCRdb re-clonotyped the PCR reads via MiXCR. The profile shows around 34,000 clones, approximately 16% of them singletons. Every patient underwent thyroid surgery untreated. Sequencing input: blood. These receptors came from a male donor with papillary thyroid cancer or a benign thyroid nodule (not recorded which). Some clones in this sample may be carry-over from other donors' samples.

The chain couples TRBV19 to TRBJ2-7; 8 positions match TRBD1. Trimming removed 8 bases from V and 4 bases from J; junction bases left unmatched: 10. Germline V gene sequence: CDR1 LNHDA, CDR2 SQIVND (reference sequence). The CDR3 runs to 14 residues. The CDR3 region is CASGAGTGDYEQYF. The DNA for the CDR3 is TGTGCCAGTGGCGCCGGGACAGGAGATTACGAGCAGTACTTC.

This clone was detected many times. CDR3 coding DNA: TGCGCCAGCAAGAGGGCAGGCCCAGATACGCAGTATTTT. The encoded protein is CASKRAGPDTQYF. The chain links TRBV5-1 to TRBJ2-3; tentatively, D is TRBD2 (5 bases). The length of the CDR3 is 13 residues. V gave up 6 bases and J gave up 4 bases, with 12 bases separating them. Germline V gives CDR1 SGHRS, CDR2 YFSETQ.

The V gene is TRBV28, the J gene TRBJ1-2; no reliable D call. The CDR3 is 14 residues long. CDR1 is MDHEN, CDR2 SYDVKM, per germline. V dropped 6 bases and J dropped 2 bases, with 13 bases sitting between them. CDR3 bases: TGTGCCAGCAGACCTAGTCCACGCAACTATGGCTACACCTTC. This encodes CASRPSPRNYGYTF.

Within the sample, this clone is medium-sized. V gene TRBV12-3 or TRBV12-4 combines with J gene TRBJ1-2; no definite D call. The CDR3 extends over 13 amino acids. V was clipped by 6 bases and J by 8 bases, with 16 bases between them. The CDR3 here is CASRDRESVGYTF. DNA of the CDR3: TGTGCCAGCAGAGATAGAGAGTCGGTCGGCTACACCTTC.

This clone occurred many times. In nucleotides, the CDR3 is TGTGCCAGCAGTTGGGGACAGTTTAGCAATCAGCCCCAGCATTTT. Translation: CASSWGQFSNQPQHF. The chain has TRBV12-3 or TRBV12-4 and TRBJ1-5; 7 nucleotides agree with TRBD1. V lost 4 bases and J lost 0; bases outside the gene matches: 3. This CDR3 has 15 amino acids.

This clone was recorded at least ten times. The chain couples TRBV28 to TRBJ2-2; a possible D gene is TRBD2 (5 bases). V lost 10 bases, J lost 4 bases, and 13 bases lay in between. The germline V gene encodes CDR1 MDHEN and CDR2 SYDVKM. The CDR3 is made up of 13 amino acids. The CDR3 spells CATDGSPTGELFF. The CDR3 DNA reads TGTGCCACCGATGGGAGTCCCACCGGGGAGCTGTTTTTT. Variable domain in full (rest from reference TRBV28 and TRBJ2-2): DVKVTQSSRYLVKRTGEKVFLECVQDMDHENMFWYRQDPGLGLRLIYFSYDVKMKEKGDIPEGYSVSREKKERFSLILESASTNQTSMYLCATDGSPTGELFFGEGSRLTVL.

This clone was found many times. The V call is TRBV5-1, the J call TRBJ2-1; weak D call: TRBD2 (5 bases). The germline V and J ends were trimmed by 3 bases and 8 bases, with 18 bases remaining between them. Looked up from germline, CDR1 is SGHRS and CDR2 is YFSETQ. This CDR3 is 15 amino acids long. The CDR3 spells CASSSGMGALYEQFF. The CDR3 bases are TGCGCCAGCAGCTCCGGTATGGGAGCCCTTTATGAGCAGTTCTTC.

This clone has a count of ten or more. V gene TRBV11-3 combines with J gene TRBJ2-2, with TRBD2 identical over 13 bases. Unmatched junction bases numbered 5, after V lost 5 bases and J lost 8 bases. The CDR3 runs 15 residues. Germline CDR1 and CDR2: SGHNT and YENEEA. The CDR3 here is CASSLGLAGVGELFF. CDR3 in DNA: TGTGCCAGCAGCCTCGGACTAGCGGGAGTTGGGGAGCTGTTTTTT.

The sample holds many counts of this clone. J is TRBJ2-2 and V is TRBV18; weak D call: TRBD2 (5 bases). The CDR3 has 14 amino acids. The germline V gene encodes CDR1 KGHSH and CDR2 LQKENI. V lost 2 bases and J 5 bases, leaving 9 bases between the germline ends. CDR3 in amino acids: CASSPVRGTGELFF. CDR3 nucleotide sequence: TGTGCCAGCTCACCAGTACGGGGAACCGGGGAGCTGTTTTTT.

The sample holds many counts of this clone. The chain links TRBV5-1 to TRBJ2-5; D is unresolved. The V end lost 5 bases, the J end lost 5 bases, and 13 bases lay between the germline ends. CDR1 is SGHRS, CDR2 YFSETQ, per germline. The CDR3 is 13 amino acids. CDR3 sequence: CASRRTLGETQYF. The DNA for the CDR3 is TGCGCCAGCAGACGGACCCTCGGGGAGACCCAGTACTTC.

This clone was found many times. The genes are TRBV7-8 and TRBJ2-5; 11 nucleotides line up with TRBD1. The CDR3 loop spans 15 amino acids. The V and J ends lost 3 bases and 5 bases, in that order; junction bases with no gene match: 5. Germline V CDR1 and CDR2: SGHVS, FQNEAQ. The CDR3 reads CASSFGQGAPETQYF. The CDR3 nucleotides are TGTGCCAGCAGCTTTGGACAGGGGGCGCCGGAGACCCAGTACTTC.

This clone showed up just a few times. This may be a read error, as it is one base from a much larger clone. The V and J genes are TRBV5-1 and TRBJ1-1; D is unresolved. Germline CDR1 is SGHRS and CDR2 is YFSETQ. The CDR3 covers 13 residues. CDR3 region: CASSLGGNIEAFF. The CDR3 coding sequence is TGCGCCAGCAGCTTGGGGGGAAACATTGAAGCTTTCTTT.